This TCR beta chain came from a study of graft-versus-host responses after intestinal transplantation. The CDR3 consists of 16 residues. V gave up 0 bases and J gave up 3 bases; unmatched junction bases: 6. Germline CDR1 SGHTA, CDR2 FQGNSA. Repertoires were generated with immunoSEQ multiplex PCR, while TCRdb's copy carries only in-frame clones and drops some. The profile shows approximately 58,000 clones, 91% of them singletons. The chain has TRBV7-2 and TRBJ2-7, with TRBD2 matching 9 bases. The receptor was isolated from a human patient who received an intestinal transplant, so some T cells may come from the graft donor. The starting material was PBMCs, obtained 118 days after intestinal transplantation. In DNA, the CDR3 is TGTGCCAGCAGCTTAGCTTCGGGACTAGCCTTCTACGAGCAGTACTTC. It yields the protein CASSLASGLAFYEQYF.